The clone carrying this T cell receptor beta chain was detected a few times. Trimming at V came to 5 bases and at J to 1 base, leaving 4 bases not matched to a gene. This CDR3 region has 14 residues. CDR1 SGHRS and CDR2 YFSETQ come from the germline V gene. The data stem from a study of blood T cell repertoires in COVID-19. Study as a whole: PBMCs, B-cell-depleted T cells, or T cells provided the cDNA or gDNA that made up the material.

Generated by immunoSEQ multiplex PCR, the TCRdb table keeps only in-frame clones and is missing some. The sample shows 250,000 to 400,000 clones, 85% to 90% of them seen only once. The receptor was derived from a woman aged 25 to 39 with COVID-19, enrolled during active disease. The material sequenced was peripheral blood. The gene calls are TRBV5-1 and TRBJ2-5, with 8 bases aligning to TRBD2. The CDR3 DNA sequence: TGCGCCAGCAGAAGTACTAGCGGCCAAGAGACCCAGTACTTC. Amino acid sequence: CASRSTSGQETQYF. Variable domain in full (rest from reference TRBV5-1 and TRBJ2-5): KAGVTQTPRYLIKTRGQQVTLSCSPISGHRSVSWYQQTPGQGLQFLFEYFSETQRNKGNFPGRFSGRQFSNSRSEMNVSTLELGDSALYLCASRSTSGQETQYFGPGTRLLVL.